This TCR beta chain was identified during a study of T cells after yellow fever vaccination (dated by TCRdb to between 2018 and 2020). At the level of the whole study: Libraries from fractions with low cell numbers were prepared with the SMART-Seq v4 Ultra Low Input RNA kit. To follow T-cell clones before and after primary and booster YFV17D yellow fever vaccination, bulk TCR alpha and beta repertoires were sequenced over time. Bulk PBMC replicates and cell subsets were isolated from blood drawn at multiple timepoints before and after both primary and secondary immunization. The cohort comprised two healthy male donors, one aged 18 to 29 and one aged 30 to 40 years. General conclusions and limits of the study: A small share of clonotypes was detected in both CD4 and CD8 compartments, with the overlap likely arising from convergent recombination. Most clones expanded after primary vaccination were re-detected after the booster (almost 98% of CD4 and roughly 87% of CD8), suggesting broad memory maintenance. Because the study included only two donors, the extent to which the findings can be generalized is limited. Because abundant contaminating clonotypes from the bulk population could be contained in FACS-sorted repertoires, computational filtering was required. Compared with the primary T-cell response, the secondary T-cell response was weaker but faster, peaking on day 5 rather than day 15.

Synthesis of TCR cDNA relied on 5'RACE template switching, a step that introduced a universal primer site along with unique molecular identifiers. Priming for cDNA synthesis came from both the TCR alpha and TCR beta constant segments. Library amplification used two PCR steps, and the second PCR step added sample barcodes and sequencing adapters. Libraries were sequenced on Illumina HiSeq 2500 (2x100 bp) or NovaSeq (2x150 bp). As for the original processing: MIGEC was used to demultiplex reads and collapse the reads into UMI consensus sequences, and MiXCR was used for V(D)J alignment. Clonotypes responding to the vaccine were identified with edgeR on replicate PBMC samples, with the criteria of FDR below 0.01 and a log2 fold change above 5 up to day 15. Each bulk clonotype was labeled CD4 or CD8 based on which sequenced repertoire, CD4 or CD8, contained the clonotype at higher abundance. Through fastp at Q25 and MiXCR, TCRdb rebuilt clones from the public reads, retaining in-frame beta chains. For every CDR3 protein sequence, its rows merge into one entry that carries the most common genes and DNA. The V and J calls were not made by the authors but by TCRdb's processing. The sample records nearly 350,000 distinct CDR3 sequences, around 8.1% of which are singletons. The ten largest clones take up 17% of the sample.

About this clonotype: The clone's antigen remains unknown. No per-base quality is available; no much larger clone lies one base away.

Including the terminal cysteine and phenylalanine, the CDR3 comprises 15 residues. The read is trimmed to its CDR3 DNA, 45 bases read in frame from base 1. The CDR1 and CDR2 encoded by the germline V gene are MDHEN and SYDVKM. V loses 2 bases at its end and J loses 4 bases; junction bases beyond the gene matches: 3. Taken with the paper, the label for treatment or condition translates to: live attenuated yellow fever vaccine strain. Two biological replicates of bulk PBMCs were collected at each blood-draw timepoint. A standard Ficoll-Paque protocol was used to isolate PBMCs from peripheral blood. RNA was extracted with TriZol from bulk PBMCs, CD4 and CD8 fractions, and dextramer-positive and dextramer-negative fractions.

This clonotype was sampled from a man younger than 35 who received the YFV17D yellow fever vaccine. Sequenced here: PBMCs, sampled around 45 days after the first yellow fever vaccination. The sequence is built from TRBV28 and TRBJ1-1; TRBD1 agrees with 11 junctional bases. The CDR3 protein: CASSLAGTGGTEAFF. The DNA sequence follows: TGTGCCAGCAGTTTAGCCGGGACAGGGGGCACTGAAGCTTTCTTT.